This record covers a single T cell receptor beta chain. This record comes from a study of blood T cell repertoires in COVID-19. Across the whole study: Samples came from the United States, Italy and Spain, spanning acute and convalescent COVID-19. PBMCs, B-cell-depleted T cells, or T cells were the source of the cDNA or gDNA that made up the material.

Authors' analysis steps: Amplification of reference gene primers was used by the study to estimate nucleated cell counts. The data were produced by immunoSEQ multiplex PCR, yet TCRdb's version contains in-frame clones alone and is incomplete. The DNA gave D and trimming, while V, J and clone size come from that table. The sample yields around 100,000 clones, 70% to 90% seen once. Germline CDR1 and CDR2: MNHEY and SVGAGI. V lost 6 bases, J lost 2 bases, and 10 bases lay in between. The CDR3 has 13 residues. The clonotype comes from a woman in her 30s with acute or convalescent COVID-19. Input material: peripheral blood. This chain joins TRBV6-5 and TRBJ1-2, with D maybe TRBD1 (5 bases). The CDR3 DNA reads as TGTGCCAGCAGGGCTGACAGAAACTATGGCTACACCTTC. It codes for CASRADRNYGYTF.